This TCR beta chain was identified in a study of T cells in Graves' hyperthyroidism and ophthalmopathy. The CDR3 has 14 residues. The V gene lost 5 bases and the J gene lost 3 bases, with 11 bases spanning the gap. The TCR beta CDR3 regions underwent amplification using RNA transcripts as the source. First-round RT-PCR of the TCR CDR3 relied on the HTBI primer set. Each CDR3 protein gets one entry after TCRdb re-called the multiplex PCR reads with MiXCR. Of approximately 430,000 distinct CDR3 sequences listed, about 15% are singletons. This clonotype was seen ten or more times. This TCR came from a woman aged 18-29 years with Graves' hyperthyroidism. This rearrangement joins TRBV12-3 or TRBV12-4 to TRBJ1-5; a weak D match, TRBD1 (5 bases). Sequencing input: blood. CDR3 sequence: CASSTQGNNQPQHF. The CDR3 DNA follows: TGTGCCAGCAGTACTCAGGGAAACAATCAGCCCCAGCATTTT.